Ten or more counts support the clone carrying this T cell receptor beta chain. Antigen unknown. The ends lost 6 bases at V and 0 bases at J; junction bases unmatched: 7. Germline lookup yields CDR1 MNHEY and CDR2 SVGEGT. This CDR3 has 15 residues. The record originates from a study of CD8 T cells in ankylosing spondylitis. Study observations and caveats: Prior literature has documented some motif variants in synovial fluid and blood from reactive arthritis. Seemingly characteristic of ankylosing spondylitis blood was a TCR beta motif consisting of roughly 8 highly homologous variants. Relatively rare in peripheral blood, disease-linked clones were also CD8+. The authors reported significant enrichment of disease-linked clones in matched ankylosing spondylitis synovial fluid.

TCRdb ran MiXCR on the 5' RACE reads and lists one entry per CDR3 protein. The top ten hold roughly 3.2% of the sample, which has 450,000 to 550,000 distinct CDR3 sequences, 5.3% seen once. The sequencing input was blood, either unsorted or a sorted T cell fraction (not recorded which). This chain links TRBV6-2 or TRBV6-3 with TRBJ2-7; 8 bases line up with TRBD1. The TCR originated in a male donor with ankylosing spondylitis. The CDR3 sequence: CASRPGQAYSYEQYF. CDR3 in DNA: TGTGCCAGCAGGCCGGGACAGGCCTACTCCTACGAGCAGTACTTC.